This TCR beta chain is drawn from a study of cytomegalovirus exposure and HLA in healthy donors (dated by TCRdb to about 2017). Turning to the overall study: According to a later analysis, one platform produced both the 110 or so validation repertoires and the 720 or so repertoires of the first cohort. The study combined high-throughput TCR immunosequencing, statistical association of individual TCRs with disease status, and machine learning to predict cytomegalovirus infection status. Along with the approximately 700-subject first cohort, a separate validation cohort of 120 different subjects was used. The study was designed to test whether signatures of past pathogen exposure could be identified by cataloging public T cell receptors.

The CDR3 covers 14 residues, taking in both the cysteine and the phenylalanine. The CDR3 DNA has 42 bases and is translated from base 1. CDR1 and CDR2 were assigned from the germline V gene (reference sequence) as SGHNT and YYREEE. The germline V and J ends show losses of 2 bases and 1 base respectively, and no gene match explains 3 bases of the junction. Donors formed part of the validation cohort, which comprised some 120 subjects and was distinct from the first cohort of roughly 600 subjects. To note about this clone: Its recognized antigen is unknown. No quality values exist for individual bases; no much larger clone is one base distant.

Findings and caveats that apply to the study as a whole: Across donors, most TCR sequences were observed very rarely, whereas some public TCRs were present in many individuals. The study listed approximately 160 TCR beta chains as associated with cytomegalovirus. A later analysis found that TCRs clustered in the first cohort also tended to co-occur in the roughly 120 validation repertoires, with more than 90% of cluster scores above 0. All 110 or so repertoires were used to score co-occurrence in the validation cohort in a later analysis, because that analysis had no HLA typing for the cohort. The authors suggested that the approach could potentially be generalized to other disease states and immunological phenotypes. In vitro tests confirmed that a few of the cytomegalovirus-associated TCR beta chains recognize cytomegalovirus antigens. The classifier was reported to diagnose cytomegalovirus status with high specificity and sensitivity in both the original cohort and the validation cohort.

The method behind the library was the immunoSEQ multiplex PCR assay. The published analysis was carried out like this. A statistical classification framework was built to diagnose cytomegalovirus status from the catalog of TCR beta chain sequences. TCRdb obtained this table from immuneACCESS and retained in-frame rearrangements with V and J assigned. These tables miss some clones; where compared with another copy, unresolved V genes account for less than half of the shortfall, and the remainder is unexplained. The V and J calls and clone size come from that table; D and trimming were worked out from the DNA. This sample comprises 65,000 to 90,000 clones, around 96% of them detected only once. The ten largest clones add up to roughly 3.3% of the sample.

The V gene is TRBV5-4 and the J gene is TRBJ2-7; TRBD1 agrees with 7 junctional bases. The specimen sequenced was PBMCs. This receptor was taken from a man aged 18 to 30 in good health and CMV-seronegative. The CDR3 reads CASSFQGVSYEQYF. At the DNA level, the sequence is TGTGCCAGCAGCTTCCAGGGGGTTTCCTACGAGCAGTACTTC.